The 16 T cell receptor beta chains below were found in one sample sequenced in a study of technical replicates of blood from a few donors. Only in-frame clones appear in the TCRdb table, and some are missing; sequencing was by immunoSEQ multiplex PCR. The sample contains 75,000 to 95,000 clones, 80% to 95% of which appear only once. The specimen sequenced was T cells isolated from PBMCs. Receptors originate from a human donor in good health.

V is TRBV10-2 and J is TRBJ2-1, with TRBD2 as a possible D gene (5 bases). The CDR3 covers 15 residues. Germline values: CDR1 WSHSY, CDR2 SAAADI. V was shortened by 0 bases and J by 0 bases, with 6 bases between the two germline ends. This chain's CDR3 is CASSESGSSYNEQFF. The CDR3 coding sequence is TGCGCCAGCAGTGAGTCTGGGAGCTCCTACAATGAGCAGTTCTTC.

V is TRBV23-1 and J is TRBJ2-7, with 8 bases matching TRBD1. TRBV23-1 falls under the ORF class, with uncertain function. CDR3 length equals 16 residues. V lost 3 bases, J lost 6 bases, and 13 bases stayed unmatched. CDR3 sequence reads: CASSHIEDRVACEQYF. The DNA for the CDR3 is TGCGCCAGCAGTCACATCGAGGACAGGGTGGCCTGCGAGCAGTACTTC.

The chain has TRBV5-1 and TRBJ2-3; 10 bases are shared with TRBD1. The CDR3 contains 16 residues. CDR1 SGHRS and CDR2 YFSETQ come from the germline V gene. V trimming: 4 bases; J trimming: 2 bases; junction bases outside the gene matches: 7. CDR3 bases: TGCGCCAGCAGCAATCGACAGGGGGCACCCACAGATACGCAGTATTTT. Protein sequence: CASSNRQGAPTDTQYF.

V usage is TRBV18 and J usage is TRBJ2-3; possibly TRBD2 for D (6 bases). Per germline, CDR1 KGHSH and CDR2 LQKENI. The CDR3 spans 13 residues. V was pared by 4 bases and J by 6 bases, with 11 bases between. The CDR3 bases are TGTGCCAGCTCACGGTCCGGGGGTGATACGCAGTATTTT. Its protein is CASSRSGGDTQYF.

This chain uses TRBV29-1 with TRBJ2-7; D unclear. The CDR3 totals 11 residues. Germline V CDR1 and CDR2: SQVTM, ANQGSEA. V lost 7 bases, J lost 2 bases, and 9 bases lay in between. CDR3 protein: CSALSAYEQYF. The DNA for the CDR3 is TGCAGCGCACTGTCTGCCTACGAGCAGTACTTC.

This chain uses TRBV6-4 with TRBJ2-7; 8 bases align to TRBD2. The CDR3 is made up of 15 amino acids. The V gene's germline CDR1 is MRHNA and CDR2 SNTAGT. V dropped 6 bases and J dropped 0; count of bases not matched to a gene: 7. The CDR3 spells CASRKLAESSYEQYF. The DNA of the CDR3 is TGTGCCAGCAGAAAACTAGCGGAGAGCTCCTACGAGCAGTACTTC.

The count of this clone is one. The chain uses TRBV28 and TRBJ2-5; 7 bases match TRBD2. This CDR3 spans 18 amino acids. Trimming took 4 bases from V and 7 from J; bases not matched to a gene: 21. CDR1 is MDHEN, CDR2 SYDVKM, per germline. The CDR3 sequence: CASSSATSGRGRAATQYF. In nucleotides, the CDR3 is TGTGCCAGCAGTTCGGCCACGAGTGGTCGAGGGAGGGCAGCGACCCAGTACTTC.

V gene TRBV27 combines with J gene TRBJ2-7, with TRBD1 identical over 8 bases. Germline lookup yields CDR1 MNHEY and CDR2 SMNVEV (reference sequence). V lost 0 bases and J lost 3; bases outside the gene matches: 7. The CDR3 runs 16 residues. The CDR3 sequence: CASSLSLAGGFYEQYF. For the CDR3, the DNA is TGTGCCAGCAGTTTATCCCTCGCAGGGGGCTTCTACGAGCAGTACTTC.

This chain uses TRBV2 with TRBJ2-1, with TRBD2 matching 12 bases. Looked up from germline, CDR1 is SNHLY and CDR2 is FYNNEI. The J segment lost 5 bases and the V segment lost 6 bases, leaving 14 bases of the junction unmatched. The CDR3 has 18 residues. Here the CDR3 reads CASRTGLAGRPEDNEQFF. Here the CDR3 DNA reads TGTGCCAGCAGGACGGGACTAGCGGGCCGGCCAGAGGACAATGAGCAGTTCTTC.

This chain joins TRBV27 and TRBJ2-5; D perhaps matches TRBD2 (7 bases). The length of the CDR3 is 15 residues. The V end lost 2 bases, the J end lost 4 bases, and 14 bases lay between the germline ends. Germline CDR1 reads MNHEY; CDR2 reads SMNVEV (reference sequence). CDR3 DNA sequence: TGTGCCAGCAGTTTAAGGGGGGGAGGTTTAGAGACCCAGTACTTC. Its translation is CASSLRGGGLETQYF.

This chain links TRBV4-1 with TRBJ1-6, with D perhaps matching TRBD1 (6 bases). Germline assignment: CDR1 MGHRA and CDR2 YSYEKL. The CDR3 consists of 18 residues. V was pared by 0 bases and J by 8 bases, with 20 bases between. Written as DNA, the CDR3 is TGCGCCAGCAGCCAAGAGGGTTCGGGGGGGCAGCGGTATTCACCCCTCCACTTT. Its translation is CASSQEGSGGQRYSPLHF.

The rearrangement joins TRBV19 to TRBJ2-1; 9 bases fit TRBD1. The junction had 4 bases not matched to a gene; V was cut back by 3 bases and J by 4 bases. The CDR3 loop spans 15 amino acids. Germline CDR1 reads LNHDA; CDR2 reads SQIVND (reference sequence). The CDR3, as DNA: TGTGCCAGTAGTATTTATGGGACAGGGTACAATGAGCAGTTCTTC. This translates into CASSIYGTGYNEQFF.

The rearrangement joins TRBV7-8 to TRBJ1-2; D uncertain. The V end was cut by 5 bases, the J end by 7 bases, with 11 bases between. The CDR3 is made up of 12 amino acids. Germline CDR1 is SGHVS and CDR2 is FQNEAQ. The CDR3 DNA is TGTGCCAGCAGCCTGGGCCCCGGTGGCTACACCTTC. Amino acids: CASSLGPGGYTF.

J is TRBJ1-2 and V is TRBV27, with D unresolved. Trimming stripped 0 bases from V and 8 bases from J, with 13 bases between. In germline, CDR1 is MNHEY, CDR2 SMNVEV (reference sequence). This CDR3 contains 14 residues. CDR3 coding DNA: TGTGCCAGCAGTTTATCACCCCTCCGGTTAGGCTACACCTTC. The encoded protein is CASSLSPLRLGYTF.

V is TRBV10-3 and J is TRBJ2-1; perhaps TRBD1 as D (5 bases). This CDR3 has 14 amino acids. Trimming shortened V by 7 bases and J by 9 bases, and 19 bases separated the two germline ends. The germline V gene has CDR1 ENHRY and CDR2 SYGVKD. For the CDR3, the DNA is TGTGCCATCACAACCCAGGGTTCAAAAGCTGAGCAGTTCTTC. This translates into CAITTQGSKAEQFF.

V and J are TRBV7-9 and TRBJ2-7, with D hard to call. CDR3 size: 12 residues. V was cut by 6 bases and J by 0 bases, with 6 bases left in between. Germline loops: CDR1 SEHNR, CDR2 FQNEAQ (reference sequence). The CDR3 nucleotides are TGTGCCAGCAGACTCAACTCCTACGAGCAGTACTTC. This translates into CASRLNSYEQYF.